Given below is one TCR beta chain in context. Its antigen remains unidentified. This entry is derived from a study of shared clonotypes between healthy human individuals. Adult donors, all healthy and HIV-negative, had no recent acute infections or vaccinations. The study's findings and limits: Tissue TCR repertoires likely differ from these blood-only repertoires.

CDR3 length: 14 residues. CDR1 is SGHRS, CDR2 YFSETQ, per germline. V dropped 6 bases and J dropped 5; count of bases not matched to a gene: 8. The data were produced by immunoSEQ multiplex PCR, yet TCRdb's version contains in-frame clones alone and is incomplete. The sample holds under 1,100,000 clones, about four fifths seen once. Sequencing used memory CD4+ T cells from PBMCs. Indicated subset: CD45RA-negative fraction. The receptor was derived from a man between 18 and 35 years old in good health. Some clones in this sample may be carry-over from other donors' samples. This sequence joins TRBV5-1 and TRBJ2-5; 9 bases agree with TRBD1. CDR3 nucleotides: TGCGCCAGCACCTCCGGGACAGGGCTGGAGACCCAGTACTTC. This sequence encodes CASTSGTGLETQYF.